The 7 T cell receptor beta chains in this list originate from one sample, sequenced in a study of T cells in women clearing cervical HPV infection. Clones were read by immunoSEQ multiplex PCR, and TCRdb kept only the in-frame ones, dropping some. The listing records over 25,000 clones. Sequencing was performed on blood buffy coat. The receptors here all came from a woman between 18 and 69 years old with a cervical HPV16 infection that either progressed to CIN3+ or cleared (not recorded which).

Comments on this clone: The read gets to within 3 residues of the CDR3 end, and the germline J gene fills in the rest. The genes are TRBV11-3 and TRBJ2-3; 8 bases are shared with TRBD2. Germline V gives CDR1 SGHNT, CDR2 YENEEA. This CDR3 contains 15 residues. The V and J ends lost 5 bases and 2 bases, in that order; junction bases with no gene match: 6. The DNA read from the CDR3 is TGTGCCAGCAGCCCTAATAGCGGGGCCACAGATACG. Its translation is CASSPNSGATDT. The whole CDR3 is CASSPNSGATDTQYF.

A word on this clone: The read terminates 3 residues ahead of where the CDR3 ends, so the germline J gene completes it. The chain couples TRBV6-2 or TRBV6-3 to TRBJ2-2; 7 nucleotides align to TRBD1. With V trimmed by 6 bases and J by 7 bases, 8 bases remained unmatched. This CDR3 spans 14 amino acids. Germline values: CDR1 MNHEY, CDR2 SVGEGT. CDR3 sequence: CASRPTGLSGELFF. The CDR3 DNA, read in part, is TGTGCCAGCAGACCGACAGGGTTGAGCGGGGAG.

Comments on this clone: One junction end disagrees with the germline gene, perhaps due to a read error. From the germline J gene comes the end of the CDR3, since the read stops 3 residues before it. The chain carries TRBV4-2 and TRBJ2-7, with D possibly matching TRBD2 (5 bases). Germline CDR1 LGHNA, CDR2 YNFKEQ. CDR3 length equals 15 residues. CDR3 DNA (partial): TGCGCCAGCAGCCAAGGTGGAGCGGCGGGCTACGAG. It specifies CASSQGGAAGYE. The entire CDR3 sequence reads CASSQGGAAGYEQYF.

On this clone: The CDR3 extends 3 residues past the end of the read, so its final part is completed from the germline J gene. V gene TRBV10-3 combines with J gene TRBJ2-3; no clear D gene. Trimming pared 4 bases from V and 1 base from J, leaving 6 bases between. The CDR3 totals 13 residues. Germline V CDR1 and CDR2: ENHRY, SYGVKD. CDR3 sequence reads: CAISGQGTDTQYF. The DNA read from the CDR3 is TGTGCCATCAGTGGTCAGGGCACAGATACG.

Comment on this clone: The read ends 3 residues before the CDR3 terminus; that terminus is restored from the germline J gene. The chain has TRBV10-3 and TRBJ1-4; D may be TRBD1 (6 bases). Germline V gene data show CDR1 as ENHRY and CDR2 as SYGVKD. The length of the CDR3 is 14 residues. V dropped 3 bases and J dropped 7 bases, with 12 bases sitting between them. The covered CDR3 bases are TGTGCCATCAGTGAAAGGGGGAACGGTGAAAAA. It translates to CAISERGNGEK. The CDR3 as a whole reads CAISERGNGEKLFF.

CDR3 amino acids: CASSLYTGEAEAFF. Partial CDR3 DNA: TGTGCCAGCAGCTTATATACGGGTGAGGCTGAA. The rearrangement links TRBV7-6 to TRBJ1-1; D is unclear. The CDR3 is cut off 3 residues early in the read; its end comes from the germline J gene. Looked up from germline, CDR1 is SGHVS and CDR2 is FNYEAQ. This CDR3 has 14 amino acids. V gave up 2 bases and J gave up 6 bases, with 13 bases separating them. Drawing the rest from reference TRBV7-6 and TRBJ1-1, the complete variable domain is GAGVSQSPRYKVTKRGQDVALRCDPISGHVSLYWYRQALGQGPEFLTYFNYEAQQDKSGLPNDRFSAERPEGSISTLTIQRTEQRDSAMYRCASSLYTGEAEAFFGQGTRLTVV.

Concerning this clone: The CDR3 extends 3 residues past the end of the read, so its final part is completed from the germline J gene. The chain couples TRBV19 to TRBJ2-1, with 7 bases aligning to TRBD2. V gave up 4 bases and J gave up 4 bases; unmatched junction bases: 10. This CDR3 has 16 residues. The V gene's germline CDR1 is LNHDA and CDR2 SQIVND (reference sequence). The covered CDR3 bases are TGTGCCAGTAGTACCCACAGCGGGGCGCGATACAATGAG. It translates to CASSTHSGARYNE. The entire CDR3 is CASSTHSGARYNEQFF.